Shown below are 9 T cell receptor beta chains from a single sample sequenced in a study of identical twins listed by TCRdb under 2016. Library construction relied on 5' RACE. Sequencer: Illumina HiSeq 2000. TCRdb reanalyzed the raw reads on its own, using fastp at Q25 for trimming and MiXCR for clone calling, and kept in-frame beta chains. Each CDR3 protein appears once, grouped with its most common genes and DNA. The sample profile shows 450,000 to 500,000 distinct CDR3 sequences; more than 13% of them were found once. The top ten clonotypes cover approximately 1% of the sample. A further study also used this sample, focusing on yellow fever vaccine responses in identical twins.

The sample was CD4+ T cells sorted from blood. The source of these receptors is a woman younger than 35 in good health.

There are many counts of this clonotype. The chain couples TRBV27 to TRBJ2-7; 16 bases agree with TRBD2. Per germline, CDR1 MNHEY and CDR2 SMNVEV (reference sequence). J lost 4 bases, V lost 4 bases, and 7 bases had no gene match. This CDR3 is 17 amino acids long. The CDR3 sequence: CASSSGTSGRAKYEQYF. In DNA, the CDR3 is TGTGCCAGCAGTTCCGGGACTAGCGGGAGGGCCAAGTACGAGCAGTACTTC.

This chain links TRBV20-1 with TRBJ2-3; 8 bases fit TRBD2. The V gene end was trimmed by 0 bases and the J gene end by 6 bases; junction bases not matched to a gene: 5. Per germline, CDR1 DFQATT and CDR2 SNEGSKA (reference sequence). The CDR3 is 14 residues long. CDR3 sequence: CSARDGRAVDTQYF. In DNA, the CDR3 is TGCAGTGCTAGAGACGGGAGGGCCGTGGATACGCAGTATTTT.

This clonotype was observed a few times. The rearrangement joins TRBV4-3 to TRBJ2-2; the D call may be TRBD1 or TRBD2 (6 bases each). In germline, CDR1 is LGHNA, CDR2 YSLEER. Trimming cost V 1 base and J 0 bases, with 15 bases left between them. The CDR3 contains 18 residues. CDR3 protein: CASSQVAAGHPNTGELFF. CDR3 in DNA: TGCGCCAGCAGCCAAGTCGCCGCGGGACACCCGAACACCGGGGAGCTGTTTTTT.

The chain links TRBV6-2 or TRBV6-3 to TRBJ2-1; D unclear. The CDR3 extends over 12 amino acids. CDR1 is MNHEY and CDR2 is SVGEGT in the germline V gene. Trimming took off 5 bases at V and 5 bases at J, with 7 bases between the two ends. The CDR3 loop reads CASSARHNEQFF. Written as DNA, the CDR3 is TGTGCCAGCAGTGCCCGACACAATGAGCAGTTCTTC.

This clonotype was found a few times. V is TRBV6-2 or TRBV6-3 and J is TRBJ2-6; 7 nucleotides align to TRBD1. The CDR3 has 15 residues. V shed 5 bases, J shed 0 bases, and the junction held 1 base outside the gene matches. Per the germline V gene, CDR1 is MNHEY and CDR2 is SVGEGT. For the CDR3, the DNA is TGTGCCAGCAGTGACAGGGCCTCTGGGGCCAACGTCCTGACTTTC. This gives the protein CASSDRASGANVLTF.

The CDR3 sequence is CASREGTYTGELFF. CDR3 sequence (DNA): TGTGCCAGCAGGGAAGGGACATACACCGGGGAGCTGTTTTTT. The chain has TRBV6-2 or TRBV6-3 and TRBJ2-2; a weak D match, TRBD1 (6 bases). V dropped 6 bases and J dropped 3 bases, with 11 bases sitting between them. Germline lookup yields CDR1 MNHEY and CDR2 SVGEGT. The CDR3 contains 14 residues.

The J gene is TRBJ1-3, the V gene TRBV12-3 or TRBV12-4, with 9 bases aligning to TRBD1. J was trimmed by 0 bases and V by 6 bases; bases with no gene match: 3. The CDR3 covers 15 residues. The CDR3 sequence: CASRPTGGSGNTIYF. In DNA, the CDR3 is TGTGCCAGCAGACCGACAGGGGGCTCTGGAAACACCATATATTTT.

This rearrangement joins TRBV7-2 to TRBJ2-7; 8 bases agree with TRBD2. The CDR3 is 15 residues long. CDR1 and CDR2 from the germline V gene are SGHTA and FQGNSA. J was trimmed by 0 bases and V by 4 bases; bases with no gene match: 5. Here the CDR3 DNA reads TGTGCCAGCAGCTCAGGAGGGACTAGCTCCTACGAGCAGTACTTC. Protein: CASSSGGTSSYEQYF. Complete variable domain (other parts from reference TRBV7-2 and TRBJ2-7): GAGVSQSPSNKVTEKGKDVELRCDPISGHTALYWYRQSLGQGLEFLIYFQGNSAPDKSGLPSDRFSAERTGGSVSTLTIQRTQQEDSAVYLCASSSGGTSSYEQYFGPGTRLTVT.

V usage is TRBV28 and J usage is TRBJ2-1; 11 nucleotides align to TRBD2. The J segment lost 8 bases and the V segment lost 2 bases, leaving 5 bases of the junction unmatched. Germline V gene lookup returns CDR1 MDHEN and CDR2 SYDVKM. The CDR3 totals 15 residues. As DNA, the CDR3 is TGTGCCAGCAGTTTAGGTAGCGGGAGGGCAGATGAGCAGTTCTTC. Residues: CASSLGSGRADEQFF.